The source of this TCR beta chain is a study of T cells in Graves' hyperthyroidism and ophthalmopathy. Aged 18 to 65, the patients had hyperthyroidism that was newly diagnosed and had lasted under 2 months. CDR1 is KGHDR and CDR2 is SFDVKD in the germline V gene. CDR3 length: 14 residues. Trimming shortened V by 5 bases and J by 5 bases, and 15 bases separated the two germline ends. Study outcomes and limitations: Ophthalmopathy onset followed model prediction by a median about 6.5 months.

As to this clonotype: The antigen remains undetermined.

Amplification targeted TCR beta CDR3 regions from RNA transcripts. The study used the HTBI primer set for a first-round RT-PCR of the TCR CDR3. TCRdb re-called the multiplex PCR reads with MiXCR, one entry per CDR3 protein. The table lists hundreds of thousands of distinct CDR3 sequences, around 17% of them singletons. This rearrangement joins TRBV24-1 to TRBJ2-7, with D possibly matching TRBD2 (6 bases). The clonotype comes from a woman aged 18-29 years with Graves' hyperthyroidism. The specimen was blood. The CDR3 coding sequence is TGTGCCACCAGTGCGCTAGCGCTTCCTAACGAGCAGTACTTC. Amino acid sequence: CATSALALPNEQYF.